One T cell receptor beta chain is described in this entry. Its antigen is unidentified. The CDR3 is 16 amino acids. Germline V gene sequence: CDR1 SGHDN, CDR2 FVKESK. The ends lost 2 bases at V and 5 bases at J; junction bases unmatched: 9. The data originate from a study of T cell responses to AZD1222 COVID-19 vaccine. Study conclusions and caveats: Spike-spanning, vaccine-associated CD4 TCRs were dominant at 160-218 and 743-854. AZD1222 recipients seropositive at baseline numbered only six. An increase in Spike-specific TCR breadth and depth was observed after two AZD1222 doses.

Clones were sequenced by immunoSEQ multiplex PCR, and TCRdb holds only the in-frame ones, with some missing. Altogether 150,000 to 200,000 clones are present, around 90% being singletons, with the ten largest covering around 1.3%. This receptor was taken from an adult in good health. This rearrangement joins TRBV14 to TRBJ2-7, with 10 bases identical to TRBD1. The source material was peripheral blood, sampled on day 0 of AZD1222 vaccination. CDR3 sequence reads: CASSQRPGQGLNEQYF. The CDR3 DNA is TGTGCCAGCAGCCAACGCCCGGGACAGGGGCTCAACGAGCAGTACTTC.